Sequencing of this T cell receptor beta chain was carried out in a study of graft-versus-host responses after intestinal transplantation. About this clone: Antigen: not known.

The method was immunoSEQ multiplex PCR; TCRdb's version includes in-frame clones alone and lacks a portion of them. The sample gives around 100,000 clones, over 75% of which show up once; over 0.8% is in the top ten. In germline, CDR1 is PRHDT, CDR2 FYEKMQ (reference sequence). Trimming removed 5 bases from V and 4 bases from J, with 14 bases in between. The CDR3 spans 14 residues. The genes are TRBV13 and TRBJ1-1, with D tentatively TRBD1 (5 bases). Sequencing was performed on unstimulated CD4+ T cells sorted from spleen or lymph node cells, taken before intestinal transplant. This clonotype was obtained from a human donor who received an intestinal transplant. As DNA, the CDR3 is TGTGCCAGCAGCCTCCCCAGGGTTAGCACTGAAGCTTTCTTT. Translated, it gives CASSLPRVSTEAFF.